Listed here are 19 T cell receptor beta chains from one sample, sequenced in a study of lymphopenia after photon versus proton radiotherapy. Assay: immunoSEQ multiplex PCR; the TCRdb copy retains only in-frame clones and omits some. The sample carries about 50,000 clones, around four fifths recorded once. Sequenced material: peripheral blood, taken from a patient treated with photon-based radiotherapy. Every receptor here comes from a man aged 50-59 years with gastric cancer.

The CDR3, as DNA: TGTGCCAGCAGCTTAAGTCAGGGCTACGAGCAGTACTTC. As protein: CASSLSQGYEQYF. This rearrangement joins TRBV11-3 to TRBJ2-7; a possible D gene is TRBD1 (5 bases). CDR1 SGHNT and CDR2 YENEEA come from the germline V gene. V was trimmed by 2 bases and J by 3 bases, leaving 8 bases between them. The CDR3 loop spans 13 amino acids.

This clone came up once. Sequence at one end of the junction differs from germline and may be a read error. The chain links TRBV6-5 to TRBJ1-1, with a weak D call TRBD1 (5 bases). This CDR3 has 12 amino acids. Germline V gene lookup returns CDR1 MNHEY and CDR2 SVGAGI. The CDR3 reads CATSMGGTEAFF. In DNA, the CDR3 is TGTGCCACCAGTATGGGGGGCACTGAAGCTTTCTTT.

V is TRBV30 and J is TRBJ1-1; no definite D call. The CDR3 sequence is 11 residues long. Trimming shortened V by 2 bases and J by 7 bases, and 8 bases separated the two germline ends. Germline CDR1 is GTSNPN and CDR2 is SVGIG (reference sequence). The CDR3 is CAWSRRDEAFF. CDR3 coding DNA: TGTGCCTGGAGTAGGAGGGATGAAGCTTTCTTT.

This clone occurred a few times. The chain uses TRBV7-3 and TRBJ2-2; D is unresolved. Germline CDR1 and CDR2: SGHTA and FQGTGA. Trimming cost V 0 bases and J 4 bases, with 9 bases left between them. The CDR3 runs 15 residues. The CDR3 loop is CASSLTRSPTGELFF. In nucleotides, the CDR3 is TGTGCCAGCAGCTTAACTAGAAGCCCCACCGGGGAGCTGTTTTTT.

This chain joins TRBV12-5 and TRBJ1-2; D is unresolved. Trimming removed 0 bases from V and 5 bases from J, with 13 bases in between. Germline values: CDR1 LGHNT, CDR2 FRNRAP. This CDR3 is 15 amino acids long. The CDR3 spells CASGLVAPGLYGYTF. CDR3 DNA: TGTGCTAGTGGTTTGGTTGCCCCAGGTTTATATGGCTACACCTTC. Filled out from reference TRBV12-5 and TRBJ1-2, the complete variable domain reads DARVTQTPRHKVTEMGQEVTMRCQPILGHNTVFWYRQTMMQGLELLAYFRNRAPLDDSGMPKDRFSAEMPDATLATLKIQPSEPRDSAVYFCASGLVAPGLYGYTFGSGTRLTVV.

CDR3 DNA: TGTGCCAGCAGCTCCCGAGGACGGATCAATCAGCCCCAGCATTTT. Translating gives CASSSRGRINQPQHF. The gene calls are TRBV7-8 and TRBJ1-5; no reliable D call. The CDR3 totals 15 residues. The germline gives CDR1 SGHVS, CDR2 FQNEAQ. The V end lost 4 bases, the J end lost 3 bases, and 13 bases lay between the germline ends.

This clone was seen a few times. The V call is TRBV7-9, the J call TRBJ2-2; D may be TRBD1 or TRBD2 (5 bases each). The V and J ends lost 5 bases and 5 bases respectively, with 12 bases between them. CDR1 and CDR2 from the germline V gene are SEHNR and FQNEAQ (reference sequence). This CDR3 comprises 14 residues. CDR3 bases: TGTGCCAGCAGCAGGGACGGACGGACCGGGGAGCTGTTTTTT. This codes for CASSRDGRTGELFF.

This chain connects TRBV6-6 to TRBJ2-3; D gene ambiguous. V was cut by 5 bases and J by 5 bases, with 8 bases left in between. The CDR3 covers 12 residues. The germline gives CDR1 MNHNY, CDR2 SVGAGI (reference sequence). The CDR3, as DNA: TGTGCCAGCAGTAAACAAGTAGATACGCAGTATTTT. This translates into CASSKQVDTQYF.

The CDR3 DNA reads as TGTGCCAGCAGCGGGACTAGCGGGAGGGATGAGCAGTTCTTC. This codes for CASSGTSGRDEQFF. V is TRBV2 and J is TRBJ2-1; 16 nucleotides line up with TRBD2. In germline, CDR1 is SNHLY, CDR2 FYNNEI. This CDR3 is built from 14 residues. With 6 bases clipped from V and 8 bases from J, the junction kept 1 base outside the gene matches. Supplemented by reference TRBV2 and TRBJ2-1, the full variable domain reads EPEVTQTPSHQVTQMGQEVILRCVPISNHLYFYWYRQILGQKVEFLVSFYNNEISEKSEIFDDQFSVERPDGSNFTLKIRSTKLEDSAMYFCASSGTSGRDEQFFGPGTRLTVL.

The rearrangement links TRBV7-8 to TRBJ2-1; TRBD2 matches 9 bases. CDR1 SGHVS and CDR2 FQNEAQ come from the germline V gene. Trimming took 1 base from V and 2 from J; bases not matched to a gene: 0. This CDR3 comprises 15 residues. The CDR3 DNA follows: TGTGCCAGCAGCTTAGGGACTAGCGCCTACAATGAGCAGTTCTTC. Amino acid sequence: CASSLGTSAYNEQFF.

The chain carries TRBV6-5 and TRBJ1-2; D unclear. Trimming removed 7 bases at V and 3 bases at J, with 12 bases between. CDR1 MNHEY and CDR2 SVGAGI come from the germline V gene. CDR3 length equals 13 residues. The CDR3 DNA follows: TGTGCCAGCACCAAGGGCACAGACTATGGCTACACCTTC. Translation: CASTKGTDYGYTF.

The genes are TRBV30 and TRBJ1-1; no clear D. Trimming took 0 bases from V and 5 from J, leaving 13 bases between them. Germline assignment: CDR1 GTSNPN and CDR2 SVGIG (reference sequence). The CDR3 has 14 residues. The CDR3 reads CAWSVKGSRTEAFF. Here the CDR3 DNA reads TGTGCCTGGAGTGTCAAGGGCTCGAGAACTGAAGCTTTCTTT.

The chain carries TRBV5-6 and TRBJ2-7; 8 positions agree with TRBD1. V trimming: 3 bases; J trimming: 6 bases; junction bases outside the gene matches: 11. Germline-derived CDR1 and CDR2 are SGHDT and YYEEEE. This CDR3 contains 15 residues. The CDR3 DNA sequence: TGTGCCAGCAGCTCTGACAGGGGCCCAAGAGGCGAGCAGTACTTC. Residues: CASSSDRGPRGEQYF.

This chain uses TRBV28 with TRBJ2-5; 10 bases line up with TRBD2. Germline V gives CDR1 MDHEN, CDR2 SYDVKM. Trimming cost V 5 bases and J 5 bases; bases outside gene matches: 20. This CDR3 contains 19 residues. The CDR3 spells CASSGWVLAGVKGSETQYF. The CDR3 bases are TGTGCCAGCAGTGGTTGGGTCCTAGCGGGAGTCAAGGGTTCGGAGACCCAGTACTTC.

CDR3 sequence: CATSPGTSHLGGNIQYF. As DNA, the CDR3 is TGTGCCACCAGCCCCGGGACTAGTCACCTAGGTGGAAACATTCAGTACTTC. The rearrangement uses TRBV15 and TRBJ2-4, with 8 bases matching TRBD2. Germline values: CDR1 LNHNV, CDR2 YYDKDF (reference sequence). With V trimmed by 5 bases and J by 6 bases, 15 bases remained unmatched. The CDR3 consists of 17 residues.

This sequence joins TRBV7-9 and TRBJ2-7; D possibly corresponds to TRBD1 (6 bases). Germline loops: CDR1 SEHNR, CDR2 FQNEAQ (reference sequence). V lost 6 bases and J lost 2, with 11 bases in between. This CDR3 has 13 residues. DNA for the CDR3: TGTGCCAGCAGACTAGACAGGCCCTACGAGCAGTACTTC. Translated, it gives CASRLDRPYEQYF.

The chain joins TRBV7-6 to TRBJ2-5, with TRBD2 identical over 8 bases. The J segment lost 5 bases and the V segment lost 3 bases, leaving 8 bases of the junction unmatched. Per germline, CDR1 SGHVS and CDR2 FNYEAQ. The CDR3 extends over 15 amino acids. The CDR3 nucleotides read TGTGCCAGCAGCTTCCTAGCGGGCGGATTGGAGACCCAGTACTTC. Amino acid sequence: CASSFLAGGLETQYF.

The chain couples TRBV6-1 to TRBJ1-4, with D perhaps TRBD1 (6 bases). The CDR3 consists of 14 residues. Germline assignment: CDR1 MNHNS and CDR2 SASEGT. Trimming took off 6 bases at V and 5 bases at J, with 13 bases between the two ends. The chain's CDR3 is CASRRDIENEKLFF. CDR3 sequence (DNA): TGTGCCAGCAGGAGGGACATAGAGAATGAAAAACTGTTTTTT.

V is TRBV10-1 and J is TRBJ2-1; 14 nucleotides agree with TRBD2. The J segment lost 8 bases and the V segment lost 1 base, leaving 7 bases of the junction unmatched. Germline V gives CDR1 WNHNN, CDR2 SYGVQD (reference sequence). CDR3 length: 17 amino acids. The CDR3 DNA reads TGCGCCAGCAGTGAGTACGGTCCGGGACTAGCGGGAGATGAGCAGTTCTTC. It translates to CASSEYGPGLAGDEQFF.